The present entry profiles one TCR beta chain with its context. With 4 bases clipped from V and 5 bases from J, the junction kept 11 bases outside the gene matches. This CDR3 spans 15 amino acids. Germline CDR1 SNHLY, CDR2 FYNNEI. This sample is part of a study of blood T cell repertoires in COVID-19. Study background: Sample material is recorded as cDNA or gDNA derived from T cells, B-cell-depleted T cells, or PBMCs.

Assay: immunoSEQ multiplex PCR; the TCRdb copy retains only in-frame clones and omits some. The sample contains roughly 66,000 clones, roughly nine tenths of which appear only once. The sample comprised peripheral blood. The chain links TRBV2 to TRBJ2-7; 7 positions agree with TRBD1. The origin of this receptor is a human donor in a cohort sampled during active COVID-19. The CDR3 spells CASSGGRQGENEQYF. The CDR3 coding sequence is TGTGCCAGCAGTGGCGGCCGGCAGGGGGAAAACGAGCAGTACTTC. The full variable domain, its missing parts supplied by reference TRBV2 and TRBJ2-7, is EPEVTQTPSHQVTQMGQEVILRCVPISNHLYFYWYRQILGQKVEFLVSFYNNEISEKSEIFDDQFSVERPDGSNFTLKIRSTKLEDSAMYFCASSGGRQGENEQYFGPGTRLTVT.